This T cell receptor (beta chain) was obtained from a study of blood T cell repertoires in COVID-19. The germline V gene encodes CDR1 MNHEY and CDR2 SVGAGI. The CDR3 is made up of 14 amino acids. Trimming removed 8 bases from V and 5 bases from J, with 18 bases in between. How the authors handled the data: Estimation of nucleated cell counts was performed using reference gene primer amplification. Clones were sequenced by immunoSEQ multiplex PCR, and TCRdb holds only the in-frame ones, with some missing. V and J calls and clone size are those listed in that table; D and trimming were worked out from the DNA. The sample shows about 130,000 clones, about 91% of them seen only once.

The material sequenced was peripheral blood. V is TRBV6-5 and J is TRBJ1-2; D is possibly TRBD1 (5 bases). This sequence was found in a man aged 50 to 60 with acute or convalescent COVID-19. The CDR3: CASFSPGVGYGYTF. The CDR3 region has the DNA TGTGCCAGCTTCTCGCCGGGGGTGGGGTATGGCTACACCTTC.